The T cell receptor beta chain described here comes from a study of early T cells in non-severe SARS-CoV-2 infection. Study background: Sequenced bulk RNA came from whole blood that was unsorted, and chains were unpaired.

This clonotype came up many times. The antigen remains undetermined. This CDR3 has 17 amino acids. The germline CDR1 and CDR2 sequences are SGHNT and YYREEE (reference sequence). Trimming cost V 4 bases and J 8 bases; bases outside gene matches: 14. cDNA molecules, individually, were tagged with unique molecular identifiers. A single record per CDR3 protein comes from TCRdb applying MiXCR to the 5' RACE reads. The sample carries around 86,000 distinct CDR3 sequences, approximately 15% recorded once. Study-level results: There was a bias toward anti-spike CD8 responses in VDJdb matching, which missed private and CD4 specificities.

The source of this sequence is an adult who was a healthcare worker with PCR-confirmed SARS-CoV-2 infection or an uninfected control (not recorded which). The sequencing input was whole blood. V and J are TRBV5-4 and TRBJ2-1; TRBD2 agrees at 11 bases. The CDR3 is CASSLGVAGGQSDEQFF. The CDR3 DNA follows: TGTGCCAGCAGCCTCGGGGTAGCGGGGGGGCAATCGGATGAGCAGTTCTTC.